These 27 T cell receptor beta chains came from one sample sequenced in a study of regulatory T cells in long-lasting Graves disease. Time point in this sample: newly diagnosed GD, antithyroid drugs for less than 3 months. There was RNA extracted from PBMCs, and the TCR library was made from it. TCR beta libraries were built with iRepertoire HTBI primers and Arm-PCR of CDR3 regions. From the multiplex PCR reads, TCRdb called clonotypes with MiXCR, one entry per CDR3 protein. The table shows around 450,000 distinct CDR3 sequences, with around 15% occurring only once. The sample also formed part of further work on T cells in Graves' hyperthyroidism and ophthalmopathy.

The sequenced sample was peripheral blood mononuclear cells (PBMCs), obtained at new diagnosis, from a patient treated with antithyroid drugs. These receptors were obtained from a man aged 35-49 years with Graves disease.

V is TRBV2 and J is TRBJ2-1; TRBD2 aligns across 15 bases. The CDR3 contains 16 residues. Germline V CDR1 and CDR2: SNHLY, FYNNEI. The V segment lost 7 bases and the J segment 6 bases; nucleotides outside the gene matches: 7. This CDR3 reads CASTRTSGRARNEQFF. The CDR3 DNA sequence: TGTGCCAGCACCCGGACTAGCGGGAGGGCCCGCAATGAGCAGTTCTTC. The full variable domain, with the rest looked up from reference TRBV2 and TRBJ2-1, is EPEVTQTPSHQVTQMGQEVILRCVPISNHLYFYWYRQILGQKVEFLVSFYNNEISEKSEIFDDQFSVERPDGSNFTLKIRSTKLEDSAMYFCASTRTSGRARNEQFFGPGTRLTVL.

This clonotype was seen many times. The chain combines TRBV11-2 with TRBJ2-5; D perhaps matches TRBD2 (5 bases). The CDR3 totals 15 residues. Germline loops: CDR1 SGHAT, CDR2 FQNNGV. V lost 0 bases and J 4 bases, leaving 12 bases between the germline ends. The CDR3 loop is CASSLERGRGETQYF. In DNA, the CDR3 is TGTGCCAGCAGCTTAGAACGGGGTAGAGGAGAGACCCAGTACTTC.

This clonotype was detected ten times or more. The V call is TRBV14, the J call TRBJ1-6; D is unresolved. Germline CDR1 is SGHDN and CDR2 is FVKESK. Trimming removed 1 base at V and 9 bases at J, with 7 bases between. This CDR3 comprises 13 residues. CDR3: CASSQGARSPLHF. The CDR3 nucleotides read TGTGCCAGCAGCCAAGGCGCCCGTTCACCCCTCCACTTT.

In this sample, this clonotype turned up many times. The V and J genes are TRBV28 and TRBJ2-7; D is unclear. This CDR3 has 12 residues. Germline values: CDR1 MDHEN, CDR2 SYDVKM. V was clipped by 2 bases and J by 5 bases, with 7 bases between them. The CDR3 is CASSLVFHEQYF. The CDR3 nucleotides are TGTGCCAGCAGTTTAGTCTTCCACGAGCAGTACTTC.

This clonotype was detected only a few times. The chain is built from TRBV29-1 and TRBJ2-3, with D tentatively TRBD2 (6 bases). The CDR3 runs 14 residues. Germline V lookup: CDR1 SQVTM, CDR2 ANQGSEA. Trimming pared 8 bases from V and 0 bases from J, leaving 15 bases between. The CDR3 DNA is TGCAGCATCCGCGGGACGCCTAGCACAGATACGCAGTATTTT. Amino acids: CSIRGTPSTDTQYF.

In this sample, this clonotype turned up many times. CDR3 nucleotide sequence: TGTGCCAGCAAGAACTCAGGGGGCGCGTCGGAGACCCAGTACTTC. Translated, it gives CASKNSGGASETQYF. This chain joins TRBV6-2 or TRBV6-3 and TRBJ2-5; 8 bases map to TRBD1. The J segment lost 5 bases and the V segment lost 7 bases, leaving 12 bases of the junction unmatched. Germline V CDR1 and CDR2: MNHEY, SVGEGT. The CDR3 spans 15 residues.

This clonotype was counted ten times or more. The chain combines TRBV28 with TRBJ2-3; tentatively, D is TRBD2 (6 bases). Germline V gives CDR1 MDHEN, CDR2 SYDVKM. V was trimmed by 6 bases and J by 0 bases, leaving 13 bases between them. The CDR3 extends over 15 amino acids. The CDR3 nucleotides are TGTGCCAGCAGAGACCTTGGGGGGAGCACAGATACGCAGTATTTT. Translation: CASRDLGGSTDTQYF.

There are a few counts of this clonotype. V usage is TRBV10-3 and J usage is TRBJ2-1; TRBD2 matches at 11 bases. The CDR3 totals 14 residues. Losses at the gene ends were 7 bases for V and 4 bases for J; bases not matched to a gene: 3. Looked up from germline, CDR1 is ENHRY and CDR2 is SYGVKD. The CDR3 nucleotides are TGTGCCATCAAGGGGACTAGCGGATACAATGAGCAGTTCTTC. Protein product: CAIKGTSGYNEQFF.

V gene TRBV11-1 combines with J gene TRBJ1-4; 12 bases line up with TRBD1. The CDR3 is 18 residues long. Looked up from germline, CDR1 is SGHAT and CDR2 is FQDESV (reference sequence). Unmatched junction bases numbered 14, after V lost 5 bases and J lost 7 bases. CDR3 protein: CASSGDRGRRTSREKLFF. CDR3 nucleotide sequence: TGTGCCAGCAGCGGGGACAGGGGGCGCCGGACTTCCCGTGAAAAACTGTTTTTT.

In its sample, this clonotype was seen a few times. This chain joins TRBV7-9 and TRBJ2-7; 15 bases match TRBD2. CDR1 and CDR2 from the germline V gene are SEHNR and FQNEAQ (reference sequence). Germline trimming cut 5 bases from V and 4 bases from J; bases unmatched to any gene: 18. The CDR3 is 20 residues long. CDR3 amino acids: CASSHNPRTSGRALGYEQYF. In nucleotides, the CDR3 is TGTGCCAGCAGCCACAATCCCCGGACTAGCGGGAGGGCACTCGGTTACGAGCAGTACTTC.

This clonotype was found a few times. The chain couples TRBV5-1 to TRBJ2-5; 8 nucleotides line up with TRBD2. Trimming removed 7 bases from V and 5 bases from J; junction bases left unmatched: 10. Germline V gives CDR1 SGHRS, CDR2 YFSETQ. The length of the CDR3 is 14 residues. The CDR3 loop reads CASGLEKREETQYF. The CDR3 DNA sequence: TGCGCCAGCGGACTGGAAAAGCGGGAGGAGACCCAGTACTTC.

The CDR3 region has the DNA TGCAGCGTTCCCGACGGCTCAAGAGGTACTGAAGCTTTCTTT. Protein sequence: CSVPDGSRGTEAFF. V is TRBV29-1 and J is TRBJ1-1; D remains unclear. The CDR3 covers 14 residues. Looked up from germline, CDR1 is SQVTM and CDR2 is ANQGSEA. V was clipped by 5 bases and J by 5 bases, with 18 bases between them.

This chain connects TRBV15 to TRBJ2-2, with 11 bases matching TRBD1. Germline CDR1 reads LNHNV; CDR2 reads YYDKDF (reference sequence). The CDR3 sequence is 14 residues long. As DNA, the CDR3 is TGTGCTACCTCCGGGGACAGGGGGACCGGGGAGCTGTTTTTT. Translated: CATSGDRGTGELFF.

The table lists this clonotype with a few counts. V is TRBV20-1 and J is TRBJ1-5; D gene unclear. V was clipped by 2 bases and J by 9 bases, with 14 bases between them. The germline V gene has CDR1 DFQATT and CDR2 SNEGSKA (reference sequence). The CDR3 has 13 residues. CDR3 protein: CSARFLGTGPQHF. The CDR3 DNA reads as TGCAGTGCTAGATTTTTGGGCACCGGGCCCCAGCATTTT.

The gene calls are TRBV3-1 and TRBJ1-4; TRBD1 might be the D (5 bases). This CDR3 has 16 amino acids. V lost 0 bases to trimming and J lost 7 bases, with 15 bases between them. Germline V gives CDR1 LGHDT, CDR2 YNNKEL (reference sequence). For the CDR3, the DNA is TGTGCCAGCAGCCAAGATGCGGTGGGACCGACTGAAAAACTGTTTTTT. It specifies CASSQDAVGPTEKLFF.

This clonotype was found many times. The chain combines TRBV6-5 with TRBJ2-7, with 12 nucleotides matching TRBD2. The CDR3 sequence is 17 residues long. Per germline, CDR1 MNHEY and CDR2 SVGAGI. V shed 4 bases and J 5 bases; nucleotides not matched to a gene: 12. CDR3 loop: CASSSNRLAGGPDEQYF. The CDR3 DNA follows: TGTGCCAGCAGTTCCAATCGCCTAGCGGGAGGGCCGGACGAGCAGTACTTC.

There are many counts of this clonotype. V usage is TRBV20-1 and J usage is TRBJ2-1; TRBD2 matches at 8 bases. The trim removed 1 base at V and 7 bases at J, leaving 3 bases unmatched. In germline, CDR1 is DFQATT, CDR2 SNEGSKA (reference sequence). The CDR3 length is 13 residues. CDR3 sequence reads: CSARAGGMNEQFF. The CDR3, as DNA: TGCAGTGCTAGAGCGGGAGGGATGAATGAGCAGTTCTTC.

This rearrangement joins TRBV6-1 to TRBJ1-3; D possibly corresponds to TRBD1 (6 bases). The germline V and J ends were trimmed by 5 bases and 3 bases, with 11 bases remaining between them. CDR3 length: 14 amino acids. CDR1 and CDR2 from the germline V gene are MNHNS and SASEGT. CDR3 DNA: TGTGCCAGCAGTCCACAGGGCTATGGAAACACCATATATTTT. Encoded protein: CASSPQGYGNTIYF.

This clonotype came up many times. V and J are TRBV3-1 and TRBJ2-5; D is unresolved. V lost 6 bases and J 1 base, leaving 12 bases between the germline ends. The CDR3 totals 14 residues. Germline V gene data show CDR1 as LGHDT and CDR2 as YNNKEL (reference sequence). CDR3 DNA sequence: TGTGCCAGCAGGAAAGTGGCTCCCCAAGAGACCCAGTACTTC. Residues: CASRKVAPQETQYF.

Concerning this clonotype itself: A clone one base away is much larger, so this may be a read error. The chain links TRBV20-1 to TRBJ2-4; TRBD2 matches 14 bases. CDR1 DFQATT and CDR2 SNEGSKA come from the germline V gene (reference sequence). The CDR3 is 14 amino acids. CDR3 protein: CSGTSGSWGNEQYF. CDR3 nucleotide sequence: TGCAGCGGGACTAGCGGGAGTTGGGGCAATGAGCAGTACTTC.

The rearrangement joins TRBV3-1 to TRBJ2-3, with D tentatively TRBD1 or TRBD2 (5 bases each). V dropped 5 bases and J dropped 4 bases, with 19 bases sitting between them. The CDR3 extends over 16 amino acids. Germline V lookup: CDR1 LGHDT, CDR2 YNNKEL (reference sequence). This CDR3 is CASSVATRAGADTQYF. The CDR3, as DNA: TGTGCCAGCAGCGTAGCGACCAGGGCCGGGGCAGATACGCAGTATTTT.

This clonotype was observed many times. The genes are TRBV6-1 and TRBJ2-7, with D hard to call. CDR1 and CDR2 from the germline V gene are MNHNS and SASEGT. Trimming took 6 bases from V and 4 from J, leaving 7 bases between them. The CDR3 runs 11 residues. The CDR3 DNA reads as TGTGCCAGCAGGCAGGCATACGAGCAGTACTTC. Its protein is CASRQAYEQYF.

This chain uses TRBV30 with TRBJ2-3; D unresolved. V was pared by 2 bases and J by 6 bases, with 6 bases between. CDR1 is GTSNPN and CDR2 is SVGIG in the germline V gene (reference sequence). The CDR3 extends over 11 amino acids. In DNA form, the CDR3 reads TGTGCCTGGAGTCCCCGTGATACGCAGTATTTT. Its translation is CAWSPRDTQYF.

This clonotype was detected only a few times. The chain uses TRBV9 and TRBJ2-3; D might be TRBD1 (7 bases). This CDR3 spans 16 amino acids. Trimming left V 4 bases short and J 2 bases short, with 17 bases between. CDR1 is SGDLS and CDR2 is YYNGEE in the germline V gene. CDR3 sequence: CASSPGGRGYTDTQYF. The CDR3 DNA reads TGTGCCAGCAGCCCAGGGGGGCGGGGATACACAGATACGCAGTATTTT.

This clonotype came up many times. V gene TRBV28 combines with J gene TRBJ2-1, with TRBD2 matching over 8 bases. Per germline, CDR1 MDHEN and CDR2 SYDVKM. The CDR3 contains 15 residues. After removal of 6 bases from V and 6 bases from J, the junction contained 10 bases not matched to a gene. The chain's CDR3 is CASRGGSGSFNEQFF. Written as DNA, the CDR3 is TGTGCCAGCAGGGGGGGGAGCGGGAGCTTCAATGAGCAGTTCTTC.

Remarks on this clonotype: This clone may be a read error of a much larger clone one base away. This rearrangement joins TRBV6-2 or TRBV6-3 to TRBJ2-5, with TRBD2 matching 7 bases. This CDR3 region has 18 residues. Looked up from germline, CDR1 is MNHEY and CDR2 is SVGEGT. The ends lost 6 bases at V and 6 bases at J; junction bases unmatched: 22. As DNA, the CDR3 is TGTGCCAGCAGAGGTGGATCGCCGTCTAGCGGCTCTTTGAAGACCCAGTACTTC. This sequence encodes CASRGGSPSSGSLKTQYF.

The table lists this clonotype with many counts. The chain is built from TRBV30 and TRBJ1-2, with D hard to call. V lost 1 base to trimming and J lost 4 bases, with 10 bases between them. Germline V gives CDR1 GTSNPN, CDR2 SVGIG (reference sequence). This CDR3 is built from 13 residues. The CDR3: CAWSEGVLYGYTF. The CDR3 DNA is TGTGCCTGGAGTGAAGGCGTCCTCTATGGCTACACCTTC. The full variable domain, with the rest looked up from reference TRBV30 and TRBJ1-2, is SQTIHQWPATLVQPVGSPLSLECTVEGTSNPNLYWYRQAAGRGLQLLFYSVGIGQISSEVPQNLSASRPQDRQFILSSKKLLLSDSGFYLCAWSEGVLYGYTFGSGTRLTVV.